This is a list of T cell receptor beta chains from one sample in a study of Graves' ophthalmopathy and Graves' hyperthyroidism. MiXCR was run by TCRdb on the multiplex PCR reads, yielding one entry per CDR3 protein. The sample shows about 480,000 distinct CDR3 sequences, roughly an eighth of them seen only once. Sequencing was done on a sample of blood. The receptors were sampled from a woman aged 25 to 39 with Graves' ophthalmopathy. Both conserved end residues are part of each CDR3. The D gene is left open where the match is weak. Not all rows give a size; the values are once, few, many and, for expanded clones, a class.

d_call	clone_size	v_call	j_call	cdr3_nt	cdr3_aa
.	many	TRBV7-2	TRBJ2-5	TGTGCCAGCAGCTCCGGCTTAGGGGCTGGGCAAGAGACCCAGTACTTC	CASSSGLGAGQETQYF
.	many	TRBV30	TRBJ1-1	TGTGCCTGGGCGGCAGGGATGAACACTGAAGCTTTCTTT	CAWAAGMNTEAFF
TRBD2	few	TRBV6-2/TRBV6-3	TRBJ2-7	TGTGCCAGCAGTAATAGCGGGACCAACTACGAGCAGTACTTC	CASSNSGTNYEQYF
TRBD1	many	TRBV28	TRBJ2-5	TGTGCCAGCAGGCCAGCCGGGACAGGGGTGAGACAAGAGACCCAGTACTTC	CASRPAGTGVRQETQYF
TRBD1	many	TRBV28	TRBJ1-1	TGTGCCAGCAGTTTAGGCAGGGGGCTAGGGACTGAAGCTTTCTTT	CASSLGRGLGTEAFF
.	.	TRBV10-3	TRBJ2-7	TGTGCCATCAGTCTTGACAGTTACTACGAGCAGTACTTC	CAISLDSYYEQYF
.	.	TRBV7-3	TRBJ1-1	TGTGCCAGCAGTAGGTTGGCGCCAAAAGGAGACACTGAAGCTTTCTTT	CASSRLAPKGDTEAFF
.	.	TRBV6-1	TRBJ1-1	TGTGCCAGCAGTGAGCGGCAGGCCCAGAACACTGAAGCTTTCTTT	CASSERQAQNTEAFF
TRBD2	many	TRBV5-1	TRBJ2-5	TGCGCCAGCAGCCTGGGACTAGCGGCAACGGGGCAGTACTTC	CASSLGLAATGQYF
.	.	TRBV5-5	TRBJ2-7	TGTGCCAGCAGCTTTGGGGGATCAGGCGAGCAGTACTTC	CASSFGGSGEQYF
.	many	TRBV5-1	TRBJ2-5	TGCGCCAGCAGCTTGTCGTTAACCAGTGAGACCCAGTACTTC	CASSLSLTSETQYF
TRBD2	.	TRBV5-1	TRBJ2-2	TGCGCCAGCAGCCTAGCGGGAGTCTACTCCAACGGGGAGCTGTTTTTT	CASSLAGVYSNGELFF
.	many	TRBV28	TRBJ1-1	TGTGCCAGCAGCCCCCAAATAGGAGGGCGACGAGCTTTCTTT	CASSPQIGGRRAFF
.	many	TRBV29-1	TRBJ1-1	TGCAGCGTTTCAAAACAACAGGGCGTGAACACTGAAGCTTTCTTT	CSVSKQQGVNTEAFF
.	.	TRBV5-1	TRBJ1-1	TGCGCCAGCAGCTTGGAACCGAAATTCACTGAAGCTTTCTTT	CASSLEPKFTEAFF
.	many	TRBV6-1	TRBJ1-3	TGTGCCAGCAGCCTGGGGCGGCCAGACCCTGGAAACACCATATATTTT	CASSLGRPDPGNTIYF
.	few	TRBV29-1	TRBJ1-1	TGCAGCGCCCCTGAGCAGTCCACTGAAGCTTTCTTT	CSAPEQSTEAFF
.	many	TRBV10-3	TRBJ1-6	TGTGCCATCAGGGCCGACAGAAAAAATTCACCCCTCCACTTT	CAIRADRKNSPLHF
.	.	TRBV12-3/TRBV12-4	TRBJ1-5	TGTGCCAGCAGTCCTCAGGGGATCCTTTGGCAGCCCCAGCATTTT	CASSPQGILWQPQHF
.	.	TRBV19	TRBJ2-7	TGTGCCAGTAGACCCCCTGGGGCGGGCGCGCAGTACTTC	CASRPPGAGAQYF
.	many	TRBV9	TRBJ1-2	TGTGCCAGCAGCGTAAATCGCGACAGGCCCTCCCATGGCTACACCTTC	CASSVNRDRPSHGYTF
TRBD1	many	TRBV28	TRBJ2-2	TGTGCCAGCAGCCTGGGACAGGGGGCAGCCACCGGGGAGCTGTTTTTT	CASSLGQGAATGELFF
TRBD1	many	TRBV6-2/TRBV6-3	TRBJ2-2	TGTGCCAGCAGATCCTGGACAGGGAAAGGGACCGGGGAGCTGTTTTTT	CASRSWTGKGTGELFF
.	many	TRBV9	TRBJ2-5	TGTGCCAGCAGCGGAAGGGCAGGGGGGAATCAAGAGACCCAGTACTTC	CASSGRAGGNQETQYF
TRBD1	many	TRBV10-3	TRBJ2-7	TGTGCCATCAAAGGACAGGGCCACGAGCAGTACTTC	CAIKGQGHEQYF
TRBD2	many	TRBV27	TRBJ2-5	TGTGCCAGCTATGGTGCGGGGGGTCAAGAGACCCAGTACTTC	CASYGAGGQETQYF
.	many	TRBV6-1	TRBJ2-7	TGTGCCAGCGGAGAGGGCTACGAGCAGTACTTC	CASGEGYEQYF
.	many	TRBV6-1	TRBJ2-7	TGTGCCAGCAGTGAGGGCAGGCTCTCCTACGAGCAGTACTTC	CASSEGRLSYEQYF
TRBD2	many	TRBV27	TRBJ2-2	TGTGCCAGCAGTCCTATGGGGGGGAGGAACACCGGGGAGCTGTTTTTT	CASSPMGGRNTGELFF
.	many	TRBV7-2	TRBJ1-1	TGTGCCAGCAGCAATAACAAGTTCATGAACACTGAAGCTTTCTTT	CASSNNKFMNTEAFF
.	many	TRBV15	TRBJ1-1	TGTGCCACCGAGGTTGGACTCAACAGGGTGAACACTGAAGCTTTCTTT	CATEVGLNRVNTEAFF
TRBD2	.	TRBV5-1	TRBJ2-7	TGCGCCAGCAGCACCAGGGAGGGGAACGAGCAGTACTTC	CASSTREGNEQYF
.	.	TRBV27	TRBJ2-7	TGTGCCAGCAGGTTAGGAAGTGCCTACGAGCAGTACTTC	CASRLGSAYEQYF
TRBD1	many	TRBV6-4	TRBJ1-1	TGTGCCAGCAGCCGGACAGGGACGGCAGTGAAGAACACTGAAGCTTTCTTT	CASSRTGTAVKNTEAFF
.	many	TRBV5-1	TRBJ1-5	TGCGCCAGCAGTCTCGATATCTTGCCCCAGCATTTT	CASSLDILPQHF
.	few	TRBV5-1	TRBJ1-1	TGCGCCAGCAGCGCCCGACAGTCAAGCACTGAAGCTTTCTTT	CASSARQSSTEAFF
.	.	TRBV6-1	TRBJ2-1	TGTGCCAGCAGCGCGAAACTTTACAATGAGCAGTTCTTC	CASSAKLYNEQFF
TRBD1	many	TRBV20-1	TRBJ2-7	TGCAGTGCTGGGGAGACAGGGGCATTTTACGAGCAGTACTTC	CSAGETGAFYEQYF
TRBD1	.	TRBV28	TRBJ2-7	TGTGCCAGCAGTTCAGAACAGACAGGGGACTCCTACGAGCAGTACTTC	CASSSEQTGDSYEQYF
.	many	TRBV12-3/TRBV12-4	TRBJ2-2	TGTGCCAGCAGTTTAGCGAGACGCACCGGGGAGCTGTTTTTT	CASSLARRTGELFF
TRBD1	many	TRBV6-6	TRBJ1-1	TGTGCCACCACCAGGGACAGGTTCACTGAAGCTTTCTTT	CATTRDRFTEAFF